This TCR beta chain was captured by sequencing in a study of blood T cells in healthy people across ages. Then a second PCR, running roughly 7 to 11 cycles, was carried out with a sample-barcoded 5' primer and a J-beta primer mix. Each CDR3 protein is one row after TCRdb ran MiXCR on the 5' RACE reads. The sample lists hundreds of thousands of distinct CDR3 sequences, roughly 20% occurring once. This CDR3 contains 12 residues. Germline CDR1 SGHTA, CDR2 FQGNSA. On this clonotype itself: Compared with germline, one end of the junction differs, possibly owing to a read error.

The material sequenced was blood. The rearrangement links TRBV7-2 to TRBJ2-5; D not resolved. This TCR was recovered from a man between 65 and 85 years old in good health. CDR3 in amino acids: CASSLGGDLRFF. CDR3 sequence (DNA): TGTGCCAGCAGCTTAGGTGGCGATCTTCGGTTCTTC.